Shown below are 21 T cell receptor beta chains from a single sample sequenced in a study of cytomegalovirus exposure and HLA in healthy donors. Primers for the PCR totalled 60 Vbeta and 13 Jbeta. Only in-frame clones appear in the TCRdb table, and some are missing; sequencing was by immunoSEQ multiplex PCR. The sample lists approximately 180,000 clones, roughly 78% seen once, with less than 15% in the top ten. What was sequenced was PBMCs. These TCRs come from a woman aged 45-59 years in good health and CMV-seropositive.

The V and J genes are TRBV6-6 and TRBJ2-2, with TRBD1 identical over 8 bases. CDR3 length: 16 residues. With V trimmed by 4 bases and J by 3 bases, 7 bases remained unmatched. The germline CDR1 and CDR2 sequences are MNHNY and SVGAGI (reference sequence). The CDR3, as DNA: TGTGCCAGCAGTTCCCCGGACAGGGTCGACACCGGGGAGCTGTTTTTT. It is translated as CASSSPDRVDTGELFF.

This chain uses TRBV9 with TRBJ2-1; tentative D call: TRBD2 (5 bases). The V gene lost 4 bases and the J gene lost 9 bases, with 17 bases spanning the gap. The germline V gene has CDR1 SGDLS and CDR2 YYNGEE. The CDR3 contains 14 residues. Here the CDR3 reads CASSLRTVQSEQFF. Here the CDR3 DNA reads TGTGCCAGCAGCCTCCGGACTGTACAGAGTGAGCAGTTCTTC.

The chain links TRBV28 to TRBJ1-1; D uncertain. V was trimmed by 3 bases and J by 8 bases, leaving 10 bases between them. The CDR3 consists of 12 residues. CDR1 and CDR2 from the germline V gene are MDHEN and SYDVKM. The CDR3 DNA follows: TGTGCCAGCAGTTTGTATAACATCGAAGCTTTCTTT. Amino acids: CASSLYNIEAFF.

V gene TRBV5-6 combines with J gene TRBJ1-4; D is unresolved. The germline CDR1 and CDR2 sequences are SGHDT and YYEEEE. The V end lost 1 base, the J end lost 8 bases, and 18 bases lay between the germline ends. The CDR3 loop spans 16 amino acids. The CDR3 region is CASSLRTPLQGEKLFF. The CDR3 bases are TGTGCCAGCAGCTTGAGGACTCCTCTCCAAGGGGAAAAACTGTTTTTT.

This clone was detected only once. The chain recombines TRBV7-6 with TRBJ2-3; 7 nucleotides match TRBD1. The V gene's germline CDR1 is SGHVS and CDR2 FNYEAQ. The CDR3 is made up of 15 amino acids. V shed 2 bases and J 1 base; nucleotides not matched to a gene: 3. The CDR3 coding sequence is TGTGCCAGCAGCTTAAACGGACAGGGCACAGATACGCAGTATTTT. This encodes CASSLNGQGTDTQYF.

This sequence joins TRBV9 and TRBJ1-2; 8 bases are shared with TRBD1. CDR1 SGDLS and CDR2 YYNGEE come from the germline V gene. The CDR3 totals 15 residues. The trim removed 4 bases at V and 7 bases at J, leaving 12 bases unmatched. The CDR3 is CASSLEGQGSTGYTF. The CDR3 DNA reads as TGTGCCAGCAGCTTAGAAGGACAGGGATCAACTGGCTACACCTTC.

This chain connects TRBV19 to TRBJ1-2; 7 bases match TRBD1. Per the germline V gene, CDR1 is LNHDA and CDR2 is SQIVND (reference sequence). The CDR3 loop spans 13 amino acids. J was trimmed by 6 bases and V by 5 bases; bases with no gene match: 6. The CDR3, as DNA: TGTGCCAGTAGTGAGGAGGGGGCGAATGGCTACACCTTC. Protein sequence: CASSEEGANGYTF.

CDR3 sequence: CASSPTGLANYGYTF. CDR3 bases: TGTGCCAGCAGTCCTACAGGGCTAGCTAACTATGGCTACACCTTC. The chain combines TRBV6-1 with TRBJ1-2, with D perhaps matching TRBD1 (6 bases). CDR1 is MNHNS and CDR2 is SASEGT in the germline V gene. CDR3 size: 15 residues. V was shortened by 5 bases and J by 0 bases, with 13 bases between the two germline ends.

The chain couples TRBV5-1 to TRBJ1-1; maybe TRBD1 (6 bases). Germline assignment: CDR1 SGHRS and CDR2 YFSETQ. V lost 0 bases and J 3 bases, leaving 12 bases between the germline ends. The CDR3 is made up of 15 amino acids. The chain's CDR3 is CASSLGDISDTEAFF. CDR3 coding DNA: TGCGCCAGCAGCTTGGGGGACATTTCCGACACTGAAGCTTTCTTT.

This chain links TRBV28 with TRBJ1-2, with TRBD1 matching 7 bases. The CDR3 contains 13 residues. CDR1 MDHEN and CDR2 SYDVKM come from the germline V gene. Trimming removed 8 bases from V and 5 bases from J; junction bases left unmatched: 8. CDR3 bases: TGTGCCAGCCTGACAGGGACGGGGTATGGCTACACCTTC. The encoded protein is CASLTGTGYGYTF.

This chain uses TRBV5-1 with TRBJ2-2; D is possibly TRBD1 (6 bases). V was shortened by 4 bases and J by 0 bases, with 10 bases between the two germline ends. The CDR3 sequence is 15 residues long. Germline CDR1 and CDR2: SGHRS and YFSETQ. CDR3 nucleotides: TGCGCCAGCAGCCAGGGACATGCGAACACCGGGGAGCTGTTTTTT. Translation gives CASSQGHANTGELFF.

The J gene is TRBJ1-6, the V gene TRBV9; D not resolved. V lost 3 bases and J 0 bases, leaving 10 bases between the germline ends. The germline gives CDR1 SGDLS, CDR2 YYNGEE. There are 16 residues in the CDR3. CDR3 coding DNA: TGTGCCAGCAGCGCCCTGTCGAGCTCCTATAATTCACCCCTCCACTTT. Amino acids: CASSALSSSYNSPLHF. The whole variable domain, filled in from reference TRBV9 and TRBJ1-6, reads DSGVTQTPKHLITATGQRVTLRCSPRSGDLSVYWYQQSLDQGLQFLIQYYNGEERAKGNILERFSAQQFPDLHSELNLSSLELGDSALYFCASSALSSSYNSPLHFGNGTRLTVT.

The rearrangement uses TRBV4-2 and TRBJ1-1, with D possibly TRBD1 on 5 matching bases. CDR1 is LGHNA, CDR2 YNFKEQ, per germline. This CDR3 spans 15 amino acids. Trimming removed 1 base at V and 4 bases at J, with 13 bases between. The CDR3 DNA is TGTGCCAGCAGCCAAGGGGGGGGGAGTGTCACTGAAGCTTTCTTT. Protein sequence: CASSQGGGSVTEAFF.

The genes are TRBV18 and TRBJ1-3, with D possibly TRBD1 on 5 matching bases. V was trimmed by 6 bases and J by 0 bases, leaving 9 bases between them. CDR1 and CDR2 (germline): KGHSH, LQKENI. This CDR3 is built from 14 residues. The CDR3 loop is CASSLQDSGNTIYF. The CDR3 region has the DNA TGTGCCAGCTCTCTACAGGACTCTGGAAACACCATATATTTT.

The CDR3 DNA reads as TGTGCCAGCAGCTTAGACGGGAAGAACACTGAAGCTTTCTTT. Translated, it gives CASSLDGKNTEAFF. This rearrangement joins TRBV7-9 to TRBJ1-1, with unresolved D. The germline V gene encodes CDR1 SEHNR and CDR2 FQNEAQ (reference sequence). The CDR3 has 14 residues. Trimming removed 1 base from V and 1 base from J, with 7 bases in between.

This chain links TRBV19 with TRBJ2-5, with TRBD2 matching 8 bases. The V gene end was trimmed by 8 bases and the J gene end by 9 bases; junction bases not matched to a gene: 20. CDR1 is LNHDA, CDR2 SQIVND, per germline (reference sequence). CDR3 length: 16 residues. The CDR3 here is CASGPRRTSPPRAQYF. The CDR3 DNA follows: TGTGCCAGTGGTCCCCGGCGGACTAGCCCCCCGAGGGCCCAGTACTTC.

This clone was counted ten times or more. The chain recombines TRBV7-8 with TRBJ2-7; D is perhaps TRBD2 (5 bases). CDR1 is SGHVS and CDR2 is FQNEAQ in the germline V gene. V lost 5 bases to trimming and J lost 3 bases, with 20 bases between them. The CDR3 spans 16 residues. The CDR3 spells CASSRPLKRTVYEQYF. Here the CDR3 DNA reads TGTGCCAGCAGCCGCCCTCTGAAGCGGACCGTCTACGAGCAGTACTTC.

The rearrangement joins TRBV2 to TRBJ1-6; D may be TRBD1 (6 bases). Trimming removed 6 bases at V and 5 bases at J, with 17 bases between. This CDR3 is 16 amino acids long. CDR1 is SNHLY and CDR2 is FYNNEI in the germline V gene. The CDR3 DNA sequence: TGTGCCAGCAGGAGTGCGAAACAGGGTAATAATTCACCCCTCCACTTT. This translates into CASRSAKQGNNSPLHF.

This chain joins TRBV2 and TRBJ2-5; TRBD2 matches at 7 bases. Germline loops: CDR1 SNHLY, CDR2 FYNNEI. V was pared by 6 bases and J by 3 bases, with 1 base of the junction left unmatched. CDR3 length equals 12 residues. The CDR3 is CASRGGEETQYF. Here the CDR3 DNA reads TGTGCCAGCAGGGGGGGGGAAGAGACCCAGTACTTC.

This chain links TRBV6-4 with TRBJ2-1, with TRBD2 as a possible D gene (7 bases). V was shortened by 5 bases and J by 9 bases, with 17 bases between the two germline ends. The germline V gene has CDR1 MRHNA and CDR2 SNTAGT. CDR3 length: 14 amino acids. DNA for the CDR3: TGTGCCAGCAGTTTTCGGGGGGCCGGCGGTGAGCAGTTCTTC. Its protein is CASSFRGAGGEQFF.

The chain combines TRBV10-1 with TRBJ2-3; D not certain. CDR1 is WNHNN and CDR2 is SYGVQD in the germline V gene (reference sequence). This CDR3 spans 14 amino acids. Trimming removed 2 bases at V and 4 bases at J, with 10 bases between. The CDR3 is CASSESTEADTQYF. The CDR3, as DNA: TGCGCCAGCAGTGAGAGTACAGAAGCAGATACGCAGTATTTT.